This paragraph covers one T cell receptor beta chain sequence. The antigen remains unidentified. The sample originates from a study of post-analysis software for immune sequencing data. Study-wide background: Relapsing-remitting, secondary progressive and progressive-relapsing forms of multiple sclerosis all featured among disease courses.

Findings of the study overall: Significantly decreased normalized Chao1 diversity was recorded for multiple sclerosis patients relative to controls. When patients were compared with controls, a handful of TRBV segments were more frequent, TRBV5-6, TRBV5-1 and TRBV20-1 among them. Strong co-clustering by F measure linked samples that shared a preparation batch.

Presence of unique molecular identifiers characterized the TCR beta cDNA libraries. Starting from approximately 1 to 10 million T cells, the study yielded a few hundred thousand cDNA molecules. TCRdb passed the PCR reads through MiXCR, listing each CDR3 protein once. The table includes about half a million distinct CDR3 sequences, approximately 31% detected once. The CDR3 contains 11 residues. V dropped 7 bases and J dropped 5 bases, with 11 bases sitting between them. Germline V gene lookup returns CDR1 SQVTM and CDR2 ANQGSEA. V gene TRBV29-1 combines with J gene TRBJ1-2, with D possibly matching TRBD1 (5 bases). The sequence was obtained from a girl younger than 18 with multiple sclerosis. The sample was blood. CDR3 DNA sequence: TGCAGCGCTGATCGGGGGTATGGCTACACCTTC. The encoded protein is CSADRGYGYTF.